The 9 T cell receptor beta chains below all came from one sample that was sequenced in a study of cytomegalovirus exposure and HLA in healthy donors. This PCR relied on a set of 60 Vbeta primers and 13 Jbeta primers. Libraries were prepared by immunoSEQ multiplex PCR; TCRdb keeps only in-frame clonotypes and omits some of them. The repertoire consists of under 150,000 clones, with 70% to 85% occurring once and the leading ten covering roughly 1.2%. Sample: PBMCs. These receptor sequences come from a boy younger than 18 in good health and CMV-seronegative.

The chain has TRBV4-1 and TRBJ1-5; 9 bases line up with TRBD1. CDR3 length equals 18 residues. The V gene end was trimmed by 0 bases and the J gene end by 0 bases; junction bases not matched to a gene: 6. Germline lookup yields CDR1 MGHRA and CDR2 YSYEKL. This CDR3 reads CASSQDLGQGNSNQPQHF. For the CDR3, the DNA is TGCGCCAGCAGCCAAGATCTCGGACAGGGGAATAGCAATCAGCCCCAGCATTTT.

This clone showed up just once. This sequence joins TRBV25-1 and TRBJ2-1; 9 nucleotides align to TRBD1. J was trimmed by 4 bases and V by 2 bases; bases with no gene match: 6. Germline CDR1 MGHDK, CDR2 SYGVNS. CDR3 length equals 16 residues. The CDR3 DNA sequence: TGTGCCAGCAGTGAACATGGGGACAGGGCTTACAATGAGCAGTTCTTC. Encoded protein: CASSEHGDRAYNEQFF.

Only one count was recorded for this clone. The CDR3 is CASSSTGTGRNEQFF. Written as DNA, the CDR3 is TGTGCCAGCAGCTCTACCGGGACAGGCAGGAATGAGCAGTTCTTC. The chain employs TRBV13 and TRBJ2-1, with 8 bases matching TRBD1. J gave up 7 bases and V 4 bases, and 9 bases lay outside the gene matches. The CDR3 has 15 amino acids. Per the germline V gene, CDR1 is PRHDT and CDR2 is FYEKMQ (reference sequence).

This sequence joins TRBV9 and TRBJ1-2; TRBD1 is a possible D gene (6 bases). The CDR3 totals 15 residues. Germline CDR1 SGDLS, CDR2 YYNGEE. V lost 7 bases and J 2 bases, leaving 18 bases between the germline ends. This chain's CDR3 is CASGPHAQGNYGYTF. The CDR3 coding sequence is TGTGCCAGCGGACCCCATGCTCAGGGGAACTATGGCTACACCTTC.

V is TRBV6-5 and J is TRBJ1-5; TRBD1 is a possible D gene (6 bases). Germline loops: CDR1 MNHEY, CDR2 SVGAGI. Trimming stripped 2 bases from V and 6 bases from J, with 14 bases between. CDR3 length: 15 amino acids. CDR3 sequence reads: CASSYTRDISQPQHF. The DNA of the CDR3 is TGTGCCAGCAGTTACACCCGGGACATATCTCAGCCCCAGCATTTT.

The chain couples TRBV5-6 to TRBJ1-2; D gene uncertain. Germline V gene data show CDR1 as SGHDT and CDR2 as YYEEEE. With 0 bases removed from V and 0 bases from J, the gap between germline ends came to 9 bases. The CDR3 is 15 amino acids. CDR3 region: CASSLGGSTNYGYTF. CDR3 DNA: TGTGCCAGCAGCTTGGGTGGCAGTACTAACTATGGCTACACCTTC.

This rearrangement joins TRBV6-6 to TRBJ2-3, with 7 bases that match TRBD1. Germline V gives CDR1 MNHNY, CDR2 SVGAGI (reference sequence). V trimming: 8 bases; J trimming: 2 bases; junction bases outside the gene matches: 4. The CDR3 covers 13 residues. The CDR3 DNA follows: TGTGCCAGCTCCGGGACAGACACAGATACGCAGTATTTT. It specifies CASSGTDTDTQYF.

The chain combines TRBV7-2 with TRBJ2-7; TRBD1 is a possible D gene (7 bases). The CDR3 runs to 15 residues. Germline loops: CDR1 SGHTA, CDR2 FQGNSA. With 4 bases removed from V and 3 bases from J, the gap between germline ends came to 16 bases. CDR3 DNA sequence: TGTGCCAGCAGCTCTGGTGGAGGGGGCTTCTACGAGCAGTACTTC. It is translated as CASSSGGGGFYEQYF.

The chain employs TRBV6-5 and TRBJ2-3; a possible D gene is TRBD2 (6 bases). The CDR3 covers 14 residues. V lost 6 bases to trimming and J lost 4 bases, with 14 bases between them. Germline V gene data show CDR1 as MNHEY and CDR2 as SVGAGI. CDR3 loop: CASSLRDSADTQYF. Here the CDR3 DNA reads TGTGCCAGCAGCCTAAGGGACTCTGCAGATACGCAGTATTTT.